The 27 T cell receptor beta chains below all came from one sample that was sequenced in a study of T cell repertoires in cytomegalovirus infection. Antigens of these TCRs are unknown. One entry per CDR3 protein, called by TCRdb with MiXCR from the reads. Among about 350,000 distinct CDR3 sequences listed, around a third were seen once. The specimen was cultured PBMCs, collected from culture after CMV antigen stimulation. Receptors were obtained from a human donor in good health (CMV status not recorded). Some clones in this sample may be carry-over from other donors' samples.

About this clonotype itself: The junction differs from germline at one of its ends, possibly a read error. The rearrangement links TRBV7-9 to TRBJ1-1; D possibly corresponds to TRBD1 (5 bases). Germline V gene lookup returns CDR1 SEHNR and CDR2 FQNEAQ (reference sequence). The length of the CDR3 is 12 residues. CDR3 sequence reads: CASSLGAGMWIF. The CDR3 DNA reads TGTGCCAGCAGCCTAGGGGCAGGCATGTGGATCTTT. The full variable domain, rest sourced from reference TRBV7-9 and TRBJ1-1, is DTGVSQNPRHKITKRGQNVTFRCDPISEHNRLYWYRQTLGQGPEFLTYFQNEAQLEKSRLLSDRFSAERPKGSFSTLEIQRTEQGDSAMYLCASSLGAGMWIFGQGTRLTVV.

This chain connects TRBV7-6 to TRBJ2-7; D may be TRBD2 (5 bases). Germline lookup yields CDR1 SGHVS and CDR2 FNYEAQ. Trimming removed 2 bases at V and 5 bases at J, with 13 bases between. The CDR3 length is 14 residues. CDR3 sequence (DNA): TGTGCCAGCAGCTTAAAGCCGAGCGGCCACGAGCAGTACTTC. Protein sequence: CASSLKPSGHEQYF. The variable domain in full, with the rest retrieved from reference TRBV7-6 and TRBJ2-7, is GAGVSQSPRYKVTKRGQDVALRCDPISGHVSLYWYRQALGQGPEFLTYFNYEAQQDKSGLPNDRFSAERPEGSISTLTIQRTEQRDSAMYRCASSLKPSGHEQYFGPGTRLTVT.

The chain employs TRBV6-6 and TRBJ2-7, with TRBD2 matching 10 bases. In germline, CDR1 is MNHNY, CDR2 SVGAGI (reference sequence). The CDR3 has 18 residues. The V segment lost 0 bases and the J segment 3 bases; nucleotides outside the gene matches: 11. This CDR3 reads CASSYSATGLAGVYEQYF. The CDR3 nucleotides are TGTGCCAGCAGTTACTCGGCAACCGGGCTAGCGGGAGTCTACGAGCAGTACTTC.

This clonotype turned up a few times. The V gene is TRBV7-2, the J gene TRBJ2-3, with 10 bases aligning to TRBD2. J lost 1 base, V lost 2 bases, and 6 bases had no gene match. The CDR3 runs 17 residues. Germline values: CDR1 SGHTA, CDR2 FQGNSA. The CDR3 protein is CASSLSASGGRTDTQYF. CDR3 nucleotide sequence: TGTGCCAGCAGCTTATCGGCTAGCGGGGGACGCACAGATACGCAGTATTTT.

V gene TRBV15 combines with J gene TRBJ2-7; maybe TRBD1 (7 bases). This CDR3 is built from 12 residues. Germline V gene lookup returns CDR1 LNHNV and CDR2 YYDKDF (reference sequence). V gave up 10 bases and J gave up 2 bases, with 12 bases separating them. The chain's CDR3 is CANQGGPYEQYF. Here the CDR3 DNA reads TGTGCCAACCAGGGGGGACCCTACGAGCAGTACTTC.

The chain employs TRBV7-6 and TRBJ2-2, with D perhaps matching TRBD2 (5 bases). Trimming cost V 5 bases and J 6 bases, with 19 bases left between them. CDR3 size: 16 residues. Germline CDR1 and CDR2: SGHVS and FNYEAQ. Here the CDR3 reads CASSTPNLGRAGELFF. The CDR3 coding sequence is TGTGCCAGCAGCACACCGAACCTAGGGCGGGCCGGGGAGCTGTTTTTT.

The genes are TRBV20-1 and TRBJ2-2; 16 bases agree with TRBD2. Looked up from germline, CDR1 is DFQATT and CDR2 is SNEGSKA (reference sequence). Germline trimming cut 6 bases from V and 8 bases from J; bases unmatched to any gene: 6. The CDR3 runs to 15 residues. The CDR3 reads CSADGTSGRAGELFF. The CDR3 region has the DNA TGCAGTGCAGACGGGACTAGCGGGAGGGCTGGGGAGCTGTTTTTT.

This rearrangement joins TRBV7-8 to TRBJ1-3, with D maybe TRBD1 (6 bases). This CDR3 spans 16 amino acids. Trimming removed 5 bases at V and 4 bases at J, with 18 bases between. CDR1 and CDR2 from the germline V gene are SGHVS and FQNEAQ. The CDR3 bases are TGTGCCAGCAGCCCTATGTCAGGGGTAGGAGGAAACACCATATATTTT. Its translation is CASSPMSGVGGNTIYF.

CDR3 sequence: CASSSPGFQETQYF. CDR3 coding DNA: TGTGCCAGCAGCTCCCCGGGGTTTCAAGAGACCCAGTACTTC. The chain employs TRBV7-2 and TRBJ2-5; perhaps TRBD2 as D (5 bases). The germline CDR1 and CDR2 sequences are SGHTA and FQGNSA. The CDR3 sequence is 14 residues long. Trimming left V 4 bases short and J 2 bases short, with 11 bases between.

This rearrangement joins TRBV11-2 to TRBJ1-1; a possible D gene is TRBD1 (5 bases). The CDR3 consists of 17 residues. Germline CDR1 is SGHAT and CDR2 is FQNNGV. V was cut by 4 bases and J by 1 base, with 19 bases left in between. In DNA, the CDR3 is TGTGCCAGCAGCTCCCGGGTGGCAGGGAGAGAGAACACTGAAGCTTTCTTT. Translated, it gives CASSSRVAGRENTEAFF.

The V gene is TRBV29-1, the J gene TRBJ2-3, with D uncertain. The CDR3 extends over 11 amino acids. The V end lost 2 bases, the J end lost 5 bases, and 5 bases lay between the germline ends. The V gene's germline CDR1 is SQVTM and CDR2 ANQGSEA. CDR3 in amino acids: CSVELGDTQYF. The CDR3 DNA reads TGCAGCGTTGAACTAGGAGATACGCAGTATTTT.

The chain is built from TRBV7-6 and TRBJ2-1; D perhaps matches TRBD2 (6 bases). The CDR3 runs 17 residues. Trimming removed 5 bases from V and 10 bases from J, with 27 bases in between. CDR1 is SGHVS, CDR2 FNYEAQ, per germline. The CDR3, as DNA: TGTGCCAGCAGCATACCTTCCGGGAGTAGGGGACTTCGAGAGCAGTTCTTC. It specifies CASSIPSGSRGLREQFF.

This clonotype was seen only a few times. The V call is TRBV7-9, the J call TRBJ2-5; TRBD2 aligns across 7 bases. Germline V CDR1 and CDR2: SEHNR, FQNEAQ (reference sequence). V trimming: 1 base; J trimming: 1 base; junction bases outside the gene matches: 3. The CDR3 is 15 amino acids. CDR3 protein: CASSLVGGVQETQYF. The CDR3, as DNA: TGTGCCAGCAGCTTAGTGGGAGGGGTCCAAGAGACCCAGTACTTC.

This clonotype has a count of ten or more. The V and J genes are TRBV7-2 and TRBJ2-1, with 9 bases fitting TRBD1. With V trimmed by 5 bases and J by 4 bases, 9 bases remained unmatched. CDR1 and CDR2 (germline): SGHTA, FQGNSA. This CDR3 region has 16 residues. The CDR3 sequence: CASSTYTGGLYNEQFF. DNA for the CDR3: TGTGCCAGCAGCACCTACACAGGGGGCCTATACAATGAGCAGTTCTTC.

Regarding this clonotype: This may be a read error: a much more frequent sequence differs by one nucleotide. The V gene is TRBV7-2, the J gene TRBJ2-7, with 8 bases identical to TRBD2. Germline V gene sequence: CDR1 SGHTA, CDR2 FQGNSA. The CDR3 has 16 residues. The CDR3 nucleotides read TGTGACAGCAGCTTAGGGGGTAGCGGGGCAAGCTACGAGCAGTACGTC. Translating it yields CDSSLGGSGASYEQYV.

This sequence joins TRBV28 and TRBJ1-6; TRBD1 matches 7 bases. Germline V CDR1 and CDR2: MDHEN, SYDVKM. The CDR3 totals 15 residues. The V gene end was trimmed by 6 bases and the J gene end by 1 base; junction bases not matched to a gene: 3. CDR3 sequence reads: CASRTRGSYNSPLHF. In DNA form, the CDR3 reads TGTGCCAGCAGAACCAGGGGGTCCTATAATTCACCCCTCCACTTT.

The chain uses TRBV12-3 or TRBV12-4 and TRBJ2-1; 8 bases are a match to TRBD1. This CDR3 spans 16 amino acids. The ends lost 6 bases at V and 7 bases at J; junction bases unmatched: 14. The CDR3 region is CASSPLGQGAKNEQFF. DNA for the CDR3: TGTGCCAGCAGCCCCCTAGGACAGGGAGCGAAAAATGAGCAGTTCTTC.

This sequence joins TRBV7-3 and TRBJ2-1, with 8 bases that match TRBD2. Germline trimming cut 0 bases from V and 1 base from J; bases unmatched to any gene: 2. CDR1 and CDR2 from the germline V gene are SGHTA and FQGTGA. The CDR3 length is 16 residues. CDR3 DNA: TGTGCCAGCAGCTTAACTAGCGGGGAATCCTACAATGAGCAGTTCTTC. This encodes CASSLTSGESYNEQFF.

The chain couples TRBV12-3 or TRBV12-4 to TRBJ2-3; 8 bases line up with TRBD2. This CDR3 spans 13 amino acids. Trimming removed 11 bases from V and 4 bases from J; junction bases left unmatched: 8. The CDR3 reads CAGKREFSDTQYF. The CDR3 DNA follows: TGTGCCGGAAAGCGGGAGTTTTCAGATACGCAGTATTTT.

This sequence joins TRBV20-1 and TRBJ2-7; a weak D match, TRBD1 (6 bases). CDR3 length: 12 amino acids. Germline assignment: CDR1 DFQATT and CDR2 SNEGSKA (reference sequence). The germline V and J ends were trimmed by 6 bases and 2 bases, with 11 bases remaining between them. The CDR3 sequence: CSADDRTYEQYF. The CDR3 DNA reads as TGCAGTGCGGACGACAGGACCTACGAGCAGTACTTC.

V and J are TRBV14 and TRBJ2-1, with 10 bases identical to TRBD2. V shed 0 bases, J shed 7 bases, and the junction held 3 bases outside the gene matches. The CDR3 runs 15 residues. Germline loops: CDR1 SGHDN, CDR2 FVKESK. CDR3 amino acids: CASSQDTSGKNEQFF. The CDR3 DNA reads as TGTGCCAGCAGCCAAGACACTAGCGGGAAGAATGAGCAGTTCTTC.

This clonotype was detected a few times. This rearrangement joins TRBV4-3 to TRBJ2-1; 9 nucleotides match TRBD2. This CDR3 contains 16 residues. Looked up from germline, CDR1 is LGHNA and CDR2 is YSLEER. V shed 0 bases and J 8 bases; nucleotides not matched to a gene: 8. This CDR3 is CASSQDRAGGPDEQFF. Written as DNA, the CDR3 is TGCGCCAGCAGCCAAGATCGCGCGGGAGGGCCGGATGAGCAGTTCTTC.

Concerning this clonotype: Given a much more abundant clone one base away, this may be a read error. The gene calls are TRBV7-2 and TRBJ2-4; D could derive from TRBD1 or TRBD2 (5 bases each). V was shortened by 5 bases and J by 6 bases, with 17 bases between the two germline ends. The CDR3 extends over 15 amino acids. Germline loops: CDR1 SGHTA, CDR2 FQGNSA. The CDR3 DNA is TGTGCCAGCAGCCAGGGCCCAAGGGACGGAAACATTCAGTACTTC. Amino acids: CASSQGPRDGNIQYF.

This clonotype was detected only once. This chain uses TRBV19 with TRBJ2-1, with a possible D match to TRBD2 (6 bases). The germline gives CDR1 LNHDA, CDR2 SQIVND (reference sequence). The CDR3 has 16 amino acids. Trimming removed 3 bases from V and 3 bases from J, with 15 bases in between. In DNA, the CDR3 is TGTGCCAGTAGTATCGTAGTAGCGGCTATCTACAATGAGCAGTTCTTC. Translated: CASSIVVAAIYNEQFF.

The rearrangement uses TRBV28 and TRBJ1-5; D remains ambiguous. Germline lookup yields CDR1 MDHEN and CDR2 SYDVKM. Trimming left V 4 bases short and J 0 bases short, with 13 bases between. The CDR3 runs to 16 residues. CDR3: CASSSTPSLSNQPQHF. The CDR3 DNA reads TGTGCCAGCAGTTCTACACCCAGTCTTAGCAATCAGCCCCAGCATTTT. The entire variable domain, with the rest obtained from reference TRBV28 and TRBJ1-5, is as follows: DVKVTQSSRYLVKRTGEKVFLECVQDMDHENMFWYRQDPGLGLRLIYFSYDVKMKEKGDIPEGYSVSREKKERFSLILESASTNQTSMYLCASSSTPSLSNQPQHFGDGTRLSIL.

This clonotype has ten or more counts. The genes are TRBV7-2 and TRBJ2-7; TRBD1 aligns across 7 bases. V gave up 5 bases and J gave up 2 bases; unmatched junction bases: 6. This CDR3 spans 14 amino acids. Germline V gene lookup returns CDR1 SGHTA and CDR2 FQGNSA. CDR3 DNA sequence: TGTGCCAGCAGCCTCTACAGGGGAGCCTACGAGCAGTACTTC. It specifies CASSLYRGAYEQYF.

The J gene is TRBJ2-2, the V gene TRBV7-2; D ambiguous. The CDR3 is 14 amino acids. V was clipped by 2 bases and J by 1 base, with 5 bases between them. Germline values: CDR1 SGHTA, CDR2 FQGNSA. The CDR3: CASSLYGNTGELFF. DNA for the CDR3: TGTGCCAGCAGCTTATACGGGAACACCGGGGAGCTGTTTTTT.